This paragraph covers one TCR beta chain sequence. Its antigen is currently unknown. Random-hexamer reverse transcription was applied to roughly 0.45 to 1 ug RNA. The authors amplified TCR beta CDR3 across 54 Vbeta and 13 Jbeta using immunoSEQ multiplex PCR. TCRdb re-derived calls from the immunoSEQ multiplex PCR reads in MiXCR, one entry per CDR3 protein. This table holds fewer than 350,000 distinct CDR3 sequences, roughly 90% found once. The multiple sclerosis control group was made up of treatment-naive patients with stable or active relapsing-remitting disease. It was negative isolation that provided the CD8+ and CD4+ T cells, whereas TEMRA cells were enriched by FACS. The data were taken from a study of CD8 T cells in Susac syndrome. Study results and caveats: The study's TCR sequencing and HLA analysis drew on a certain number of individuals. That number was acknowledged as relatively small.

The CDR3 length is 16 residues. Germline CDR1 and CDR2: LGHDT and YNNKEL (reference sequence). V lost 0 bases and J lost 2, with 13 bases in between. The V call is TRBV3-1, the J call TRBJ2-5, with D perhaps TRBD2 (7 bases). Sequencing was performed on CD8+ T cells from PBMCs. This TCR was sampled from a human donor with multiple sclerosis. CDR3 amino acids: CASSQDGGGDQETQYF. The CDR3 bases are TGTGCCAGCAGCCAAGATGGAGGGGGGGATCAAGAGACCCAGTACTTC.